These 11 T cell receptor beta chains came from one sample sequenced in a study of shared clonotypes between healthy human individuals. Clones were read by immunoSEQ multiplex PCR, and TCRdb kept only the in-frame ones, dropping some. In the table there are about 520,000 clones, around 73% of which are singletons. The specimen sequenced was PBMCs. The source is a middle-aged woman in good health. Some clones in this sample may be carry-over from other donors' samples.

This chain links TRBV7-3 with TRBJ2-1, with D maybe TRBD2 (6 bases). The V gene's germline CDR1 is SGHTA and CDR2 FQGTGA. Between the trimmed V and J ends, which lost 1 base and 0 bases, there was a span of 7 bases. The CDR3 covers 15 residues. Here the CDR3 reads CASSLSGVSYNEQFF. CDR3 nucleotides: TGTGCCAGCAGCTTAAGCGGGGTCTCCTACAATGAGCAGTTCTTC.

J is TRBJ1-2 and V is TRBV6-6; possibly TRBD1 for D (6 bases). The CDR3 has 13 amino acids. Deletions cut 5 bases from V and 7 bases from J, with 14 bases between. Germline V gene lookup returns CDR1 MNHNY and CDR2 SVGAGI (reference sequence). The CDR3 protein is CASSDYRDGGYTF. Here the CDR3 DNA reads TGTGCCAGCAGTGACTACAGGGATGGTGGCTACACCTTC.

This chain links TRBV10-3 with TRBJ2-3; 10 bases map to TRBD2. Trimming took 0 bases from V and 0 from J; bases not matched to a gene: 12. Germline CDR1 reads ENHRY; CDR2 reads SYGVKD. The CDR3 consists of 20 residues. Written as DNA, the CDR3 is TGTGCCATCAGTGAGTCGACGGGGGTAGCGGGAGGCAAGAGCACAGATACGCAGTATTTT. Its translation is CAISESTGVAGGKSTDTQYF.

This clone was recorded once. The rearrangement joins TRBV5-6 to TRBJ1-1; 8 nucleotides match TRBD1. The CDR3 is made up of 15 amino acids. J was trimmed by 5 bases and V by 4 bases; bases with no gene match: 10. Germline V lookup: CDR1 SGHDT, CDR2 YYEEEE. The CDR3 sequence: CASSETRGRRTEAFF. The CDR3 DNA follows: TGTGCCAGCAGCGAGACCAGGGGGCGCAGGACTGAAGCTTTCTTT.

This rearrangement joins TRBV13 to TRBJ2-3; D may be TRBD2 (6 bases). CDR3 length: 14 residues. Germline loops: CDR1 PRHDT, CDR2 FYEKMQ (reference sequence). Trimming shortened V by 1 base and J by 5 bases, and 10 bases separated the two germline ends. CDR3 DNA: TGTGCCAGCAGCTTAGATCGGGGGATAGATACGCAGTATTTT. Translating it yields CASSLDRGIDTQYF.

V gene TRBV28 combines with J gene TRBJ2-1, with TRBD2 matching 13 bases. J was trimmed by 14 bases and V by 4 bases; bases with no gene match: 14. The CDR3 runs to 16 residues. Germline V gives CDR1 MDHEN, CDR2 SYDVKM. The CDR3 DNA follows: TGTGCCAGCAGTTCCCTTTACGGACTAGCGGGAGAATTAGAGTTCTTC. It codes for CASSSLYGLAGELEFF.

The rearrangement links TRBV28 to TRBJ1-5, with no clear D. Germline assignment: CDR1 MDHEN and CDR2 SYDVKM. CDR3 length: 16 amino acids. Trimming shortened V by 5 bases and J by 6 bases, and 20 bases separated the two germline ends. The CDR3 protein is CASSPAVRDFIQPQHF. CDR3 in DNA: TGTGCCAGCAGTCCCGCGGTCCGGGATTTCATTCAGCCCCAGCATTTT. Supplemented by reference TRBV28 and TRBJ1-5, the full variable domain reads DVKVTQSSRYLVKRTGEKVFLECVQDMDHENMFWYRQDPGLGLRLIYFSYDVKMKEKGDIPEGYSVSREKKERFSLILESASTNQTSMYLCASSPAVRDFIQPQHFGDGTRLSIL.

The chain uses TRBV20-1 and TRBJ2-3; no clear D gene. The length of the CDR3 is 11 residues. Trimming left V 7 bases short and J 0 bases short, with 5 bases between. Germline loops: CDR1 DFQATT, CDR2 SNEGSKA (reference sequence). In DNA, the CDR3 is TGCAGTGGCTCGAGCACAGATACGCAGTATTTT. Translated: CSGSSTDTQYF.

The chain couples TRBV9 to TRBJ2-3; D ambiguous. The germline CDR1 and CDR2 sequences are SGDLS and YYNGEE. This CDR3 is 15 amino acids long. V was shortened by 4 bases and J by 5 bases, with 17 bases between the two germline ends. In nucleotides, the CDR3 is TGTGCCAGCAGCCTGACAAGCGCACCGGTAGATACGCAGTATTTT. It specifies CASSLTSAPVDTQYF. The full variable domain, rest sourced from reference TRBV9 and TRBJ2-3, is DSGVTQTPKHLITATGQRVTLRCSPRSGDLSVYWYQQSLDQGLQFLIQYYNGEERAKGNILERFSAQQFPDLHSELNLSSLELGDSALYFCASSLTSAPVDTQYFGPGTRLTVL.

As to this clone: The same CDR3 arises from other DNA sequences in this sample as well. The J gene is TRBJ2-7, the V gene TRBV20-1; D gene uncertain. Germline V gene sequence: CDR1 DFQATT, CDR2 SNEGSKA (reference sequence). V was cut by 3 bases and J by 4 bases, with 7 bases left in between. This CDR3 contains 11 residues. The CDR3 region is CSASSLYEQYF. In nucleotides, the CDR3 is TGCAGTGCTAGTTCACTATACGAGCAGTACTTC.

CDR3 sequence reads: CASSFTGHLASGNTIYF. The DNA of the CDR3 is TGTGCCAGCAGCTTTACGGGACACTTGGCCTCTGGAAACACCATATATTTT. The J gene is TRBJ1-3, the V gene TRBV11-2, with D perhaps matching TRBD1 (6 bases). V was trimmed by 3 bases and J by 0 bases, leaving 15 bases between them. The length of the CDR3 is 17 residues. Germline loops: CDR1 SGHAT, CDR2 FQNNGV.